This TCR beta chain is from a study of cytomegalovirus exposure and HLA in healthy donors. Study-wide results and limits: It was taken for granted in presence/absence analyses that sequencing depth across donors was roughly uniform. A list of approximately 160 TCR beta chains associated with cytomegalovirus was given.

Each donor's status was that of a healthy bone marrow donor. Trimming at V came to 5 bases and at J to 4 bases, leaving 10 bases not matched to a gene. Germline CDR1 reads MDHEN; CDR2 reads SYDVKM. CDR3 length: 15 amino acids. Researchers ran the PCR with 60 Vbeta and 13 Jbeta primers. Using immunoSEQ multiplex PCR, the repertoire was profiled, and TCRdb retains in-frame clones only, with some absent. The sample lists roughly 120,000 clones, about three quarters occurring once. A remark on this clone: Its target is unknown. The same CDR3 can be traced to other DNA sequences in this sample.

Sequencing input: PBMCs. The chain carries TRBV28 and TRBJ1-1; 7 bases fit TRBD1. The TCR originated in an older woman in good health and CMV-seropositive. CDR3 DNA: TGTGCCAGCAGTATGGCCTCAGGGGGTAGCACTGAAGCTTTCTTT. It codes for CASSMASGGSTEAFF.